This passage covers 23 T cell receptor beta chains from one sample sequenced in a study of early T cells in non-severe SARS-CoV-2 infection. TCRdb recomputed calls from the 5' RACE reads with MiXCR, one row per CDR3 protein. The table records about 39,000 distinct CDR3 sequences, around 6% of them present only once. Sequences were derived from whole blood, sampled at baseline. These receptors originate from an adult who was a healthcare worker with PCR-confirmed SARS-CoV-2 infection or an uninfected control (not recorded which).

This clonotype has a count of ten or more. V gene TRBV4-1 combines with J gene TRBJ2-7; D is possibly TRBD2 (6 bases). Germline lookup yields CDR1 MGHRA and CDR2 YSYEKL. Trimming left V 3 bases short and J 7 bases short, with 19 bases between. The length of the CDR3 is 15 residues. CDR3 nucleotide sequence: TGCGCCAGCAGCCAGCGGGACCGATCCTTAGGTGAGCAGTACTTC. Residues: CASSQRDRSLGEQYF.

This clonotype was seen repeatedly, ten times or more. V usage is TRBV5-5 and J usage is TRBJ1-5; 7 bases match TRBD1. Germline lookup yields CDR1 SGHKS and CDR2 YYEKEE (reference sequence). The V segment lost 4 bases and the J segment 2 bases; nucleotides outside the gene matches: 12. This CDR3 is built from 17 residues. The CDR3 protein is CASSLGQISGGNQPQHF. In nucleotides, the CDR3 is TGTGCCAGCAGCCTGGGACAGATATCAGGGGGCAATCAGCCCCAGCATTTT.

This clonotype was found a few times. This chain connects TRBV5-1 to TRBJ2-2; 9 bases fit TRBD1. The CDR3 totals 15 residues. Germline-derived CDR1 and CDR2 are SGHRS and YFSETQ. V shed 3 bases and J 4 bases; nucleotides not matched to a gene: 4. The CDR3 loop reads CASSSGQGRTGELFF. In nucleotides, the CDR3 is TGCGCCAGCAGCTCGGGACAGGGACGCACCGGGGAGCTGTTTTTT.

The chain links TRBV7-2 to TRBJ2-3; 7 bases are a match to TRBD1. The J segment lost 6 bases and the V segment lost 1 base, leaving 4 bases of the junction unmatched. The CDR3 has 14 residues. Germline CDR1 reads SGHTA; CDR2 reads FQGNSA. The CDR3 bases are TGTGCCAGCAGCTTAGGCTCGACAGGGGATACGCAGTATTTT. As protein: CASSLGSTGDTQYF. Drawing the rest from reference TRBV7-2 and TRBJ2-3, the complete variable domain is GAGVSQSPSNKVTEKGKDVELRCDPISGHTALYWYRQSLGQGLEFLIYFQGNSAPDKSGLPSDRFSAERTGGSVSTLTIQRTQQEDSAVYLCASSLGSTGDTQYFGPGTRLTVL.

This clonotype was observed many times. The chain has TRBV2 and TRBJ1-1, with D hard to call. Trimming removed 3 bases at V and 1 base at J, with 6 bases between. Germline V gene lookup returns CDR1 SNHLY and CDR2 FYNNEI. This CDR3 is 13 amino acids long. The CDR3 loop is CASSEWRNTEAFF. CDR3 bases: TGTGCCAGCAGTGAGTGGAGGAACACTGAAGCTTTCTTT.

The gene calls are TRBV7-8 and TRBJ2-7, with 8 bases matching TRBD1. Germline CDR1 reads SGHVS; CDR2 reads FQNEAQ. The junction had 4 bases not matched to a gene; V was cut back by 5 bases and J by 1 base. The CDR3 runs 14 residues. The CDR3: CASSRGQASYEQYF. CDR3 DNA sequence: TGTGCCAGCAGCCGGGGACAGGCTTCCTACGAGCAGTACTTC. Filled out from reference TRBV7-8 and TRBJ2-7, the complete variable domain reads GAGVSQSPRYKVAKRGQDVALRCDPISGHVSLFWYQQALGQGPEFLTYFQNEAQLDKSGLPSDRFFAERPEGSVSTLKIQRTQQEDSAVYLCASSRGQASYEQYFGPGTRLTVT.

This clonotype came up many times. The chain recombines TRBV18 with TRBJ1-3, with D uncertain. Germline CDR1 is KGHSH and CDR2 is LQKENI. The V end was cut by 2 bases, the J end by 0 bases, with 11 bases between. This CDR3 has 16 residues. The CDR3 nucleotides are TGTGCCAGCTCACCAGTCTCGGGGTTCTCTGGAAACACCATATATTTT. This sequence encodes CASSPVSGFSGNTIYF.

This clonotype has just a few counts. V and J are TRBV19 and TRBJ2-2; D may be TRBD1 (6 bases). Germline loops: CDR1 LNHDA, CDR2 SQIVND (reference sequence). The CDR3 length is 15 residues. Trimming stripped 7 bases from V and 1 base from J, with 13 bases between. CDR3 region: CASNDRRKNTGELFF. CDR3 in DNA: TGTGCCAGTAATGACAGGCGTAAGAACACCGGGGAGCTGTTTTTT.

Regarding this clonotype: A much larger clonotype is one base distant, so this may be a read error. The chain joins TRBV19 to TRBJ2-2; D is undetermined. V lost 3 bases to trimming and J lost 6 bases, with 11 bases between them. CDR3 length: 14 amino acids. Germline CDR1 and CDR2: LNHDA and SQIVND (reference sequence). The CDR3 DNA reads as TGTGCCAGTAGTATTCGGTCCACTCCCGGGGAGCTGTTTTTT. Protein sequence: CASSIRSTPGELFF.

This clonotype showed up many times. The V call is TRBV5-6, the J call TRBJ1-2; possible D gene TRBD1, 5 bases. V dropped 0 bases and J dropped 9 bases, with 18 bases sitting between them. Germline CDR1 is SGHDT and CDR2 is YYEEEE. The length of the CDR3 is 15 residues. CDR3 in DNA: TGTGCCAGCAGCTTGGCAGGGCGGGGTAAAGGGCGCTACACCTTC. The encoded protein is CASSLAGRGKGRYTF.

This clonotype was recorded at least ten times. The CDR3: CASSPSLFQPQHF. The CDR3 DNA is TGTGCCAGCAGCCCTTCACTTTTCCAGCCCCAGCATTTT. The chain has TRBV7-2 and TRBJ1-5; D call uncertain. This CDR3 is 13 amino acids long. Between the trimmed V and J ends, which lost 5 bases and 7 bases, there was a span of 12 bases. The germline gives CDR1 SGHTA, CDR2 FQGNSA.

This clonotype was found many times. The genes are TRBV6-2 or TRBV6-3 and TRBJ1-1; D gene unclear. V dropped 6 bases and J dropped 2 bases, with 13 bases sitting between them. CDR3 length: 14 amino acids. CDR1 is MNHEY, CDR2 SVGEGT, per germline. This CDR3 is CASRPIPSNTEAFF. CDR3 bases: TGTGCCAGCAGGCCAATACCAAGCAACACTGAAGCTTTCTTT.

This clonotype was seen ten or more times. This chain connects TRBV29-1 to TRBJ1-1, with no clear D. V shed 5 bases and J shed 5 bases, with 9 bases lying between them. The CDR3 is made up of 11 amino acids. From germline, CDR1 is SQVTM and CDR2 ANQGSEA. The CDR3 coding sequence is TGCAGCGTTCTGGACCCAACTGAAGCTTTCTTT. Translation: CSVLDPTEAFF.

This clonotype was counted ten times or more. The genes are TRBV4-1 and TRBJ2-1, with TRBD2 identical over 8 bases. Germline CDR1 and CDR2: MGHRA and YSYEKL. The CDR3 has 17 residues. V shed 0 bases and J 3 bases; nucleotides not matched to a gene: 7. Written as DNA, the CDR3 is TGCGCCAGCAGCCAAGAGTCTCCGGGAGGGCTCTACAATGAGCAGTTCTTC. Translation: CASSQESPGGLYNEQFF.

This clonotype was counted a few times. The rearrangement joins TRBV5-1 to TRBJ2-1, with TRBD2 matching 10 bases. This CDR3 is built from 14 residues. V dropped 4 bases and J dropped 8; count of bases not matched to a gene: 6. Germline V lookup: CDR1 SGHRS, CDR2 YFSETQ. CDR3 sequence (DNA): TGCGCCAGCAGCCCCCTAGCGGGAGACTATGAGCAGTTCTTC. It yields the protein CASSPLAGDYEQFF.

This clonotype has ten or more counts. The chain combines TRBV6-5 with TRBJ2-1; a possible D gene is TRBD2 (7 bases). The CDR3 extends over 15 amino acids. Per germline, CDR1 MNHEY and CDR2 SVGAGI. Trimming removed 6 bases at V and 4 bases at J, with 16 bases between. The CDR3 here is CASREGGAWYNEQFF. The CDR3 nucleotides read TGTGCCAGCAGGGAAGGGGGGGCGTGGTACAATGAGCAGTTCTTC.

This clonotype was counted at least ten times. The chain links TRBV9 to TRBJ1-5; a possible D gene is TRBD1 (5 bases). This CDR3 is built from 14 residues. CDR1 SGDLS and CDR2 YYNGEE come from the germline V gene. The V end lost 4 bases, the J end lost 0 bases, and 8 bases lay between the germline ends. The DNA for the CDR3 is TGTGCCAGCAGCCCAGGGCATAGCAATCAGCCCCAGCATTTT. It yields the protein CASSPGHSNQPQHF. The full variable domain, its missing parts supplied by reference TRBV9 and TRBJ1-5, is DSGVTQTPKHLITATGQRVTLRCSPRSGDLSVYWYQQSLDQGLQFLIQYYNGEERAKGNILERFSAQQFPDLHSELNLSSLELGDSALYFCASSPGHSNQPQHFGDGTRLSIL.

In its sample, this clonotype was seen many times. J is TRBJ1-6 and V is TRBV6-6, with 7 bases that match TRBD1. This CDR3 contains 15 residues. Germline V gives CDR1 MNHNY, CDR2 SVGAGI (reference sequence). Germline trimming cut 6 bases from V and 7 bases from J; bases unmatched to any gene: 9. The CDR3 DNA reads TGTGCCAGCAGCTCTACAGGGGCCCCAAATTCACCCCTCCACTTT. It is translated as CASSSTGAPNSPLHF.

This clonotype turned up a few times. CDR3 DNA: TGTGCCAGCAGCTTTAGGGCAGGGAAATCCTACGAGCAGTACTTC. It codes for CASSFRAGKSYEQYF. V gene TRBV5-6 combines with J gene TRBJ2-7, with D maybe TRBD1 (5 bases). Germline CDR1 and CDR2: SGHDT and YYEEEE. Trimming pared 2 bases from V and 1 base from J, leaving 13 bases between. The CDR3 sequence is 15 residues long.

This chain connects TRBV20-1 to TRBJ2-3; D gene unclear. The germline gives CDR1 DFQATT, CDR2 SNEGSKA (reference sequence). The CDR3 consists of 12 residues. V was cut by 2 bases and J by 0 bases, with 3 bases left in between. The CDR3 DNA follows: TGCAGTGCTAGATGGAGCACAGATACGCAGTATTTT. Protein: CSARWSTDTQYF.

This clonotype was seen many times. The chain joins TRBV19 to TRBJ2-7; TRBD1 or TRBD2 may be the D gene (5 bases each). The CDR3 totals 13 residues. V lost 6 bases to trimming and J lost 5 bases, with 14 bases between them. Germline V lookup: CDR1 LNHDA, CDR2 SQIVND (reference sequence). CDR3 nucleotides: TGTGCCAGTAGCCACGGCGAGGGGAACGAGCAGTACTTC. Protein product: CASSHGEGNEQYF.

This clonotype was seen ten or more times. This chain links TRBV5-4 with TRBJ1-2, with a possible D match to TRBD1 (5 bases). Germline CDR1 SGHNT, CDR2 YYREEE (reference sequence). V lost 3 bases and J 3 bases, leaving 6 bases between the germline ends. This CDR3 has 12 residues. The DNA for the CDR3 is TGTGCCAGCAGCTCCAGGGACTATGGCTACACCTTC. Residues: CASSSRDYGYTF. Using reference TRBV5-4 and TRBJ1-2 for the parts outside the CDR3, the full variable domain is ETGVTQSPTHLIKTRGQQVTLRCSSQSGHNTVSWYQQALGQGPQFIFQYYREEENGRGNFPPRFSGLQFPNYSSELNVNALELDDSALYLCASSSRDYGYTFGSGTRLTVV.

Many counts were recorded for this clonotype. The gene calls are TRBV7-3 and TRBJ2-1, with TRBD2 identical over 12 bases. J was trimmed by 7 bases and V by 5 bases; bases with no gene match: 15. The CDR3 runs to 18 residues. CDR1 is SGHTA and CDR2 is FQGTGA in the germline V gene. Written as DNA, the CDR3 is TGTGCCAGCAGCGCCCAGGAAGAGGCTAGCGGGGGGGCGAATGAGCAGTTCTTC. As protein: CASSAQEEASGGANEQFF.